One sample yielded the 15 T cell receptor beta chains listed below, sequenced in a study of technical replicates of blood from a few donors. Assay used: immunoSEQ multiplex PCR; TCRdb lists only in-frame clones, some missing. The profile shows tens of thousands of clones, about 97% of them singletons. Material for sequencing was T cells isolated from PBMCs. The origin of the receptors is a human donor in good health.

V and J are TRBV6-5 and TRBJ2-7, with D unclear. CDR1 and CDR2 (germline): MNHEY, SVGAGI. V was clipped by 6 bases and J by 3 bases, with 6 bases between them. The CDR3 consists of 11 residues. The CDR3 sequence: CASRRDYEQYF. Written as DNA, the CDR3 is TGTGCCAGCAGACGAGACTACGAGCAGTACTTC.

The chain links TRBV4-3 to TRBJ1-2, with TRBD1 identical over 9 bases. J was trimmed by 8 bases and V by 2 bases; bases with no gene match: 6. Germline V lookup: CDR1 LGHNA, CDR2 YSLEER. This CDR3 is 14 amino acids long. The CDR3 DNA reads TGCGCCAGCAGCCAAAACAGGGGGCCAAGCGGCTACACCTTC. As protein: CASSQNRGPSGYTF.

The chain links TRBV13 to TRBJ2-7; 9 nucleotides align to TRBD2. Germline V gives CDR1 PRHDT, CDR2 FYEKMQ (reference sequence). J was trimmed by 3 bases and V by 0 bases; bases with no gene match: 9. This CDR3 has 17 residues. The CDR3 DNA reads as TGTGCCAGCAGCTTAGGCATGCTAGCGGGAATAGTCTACGAGCAGTACTTC. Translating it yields CASSLGMLAGIVYEQYF.

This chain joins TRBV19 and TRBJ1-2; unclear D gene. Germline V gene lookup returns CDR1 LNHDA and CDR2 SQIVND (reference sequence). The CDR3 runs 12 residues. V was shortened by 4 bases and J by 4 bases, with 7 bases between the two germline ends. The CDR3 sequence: CASSTFSYGYTF. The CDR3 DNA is TGTGCCAGTAGTACCTTTAGCTATGGCTACACCTTC.

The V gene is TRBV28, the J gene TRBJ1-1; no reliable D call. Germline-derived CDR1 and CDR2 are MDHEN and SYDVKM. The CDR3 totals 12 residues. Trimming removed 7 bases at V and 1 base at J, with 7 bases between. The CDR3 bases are TGTGCCAGCATTACGAGGAACACTGAAGCTTTCTTT. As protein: CASITRNTEAFF. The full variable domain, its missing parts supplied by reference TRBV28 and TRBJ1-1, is DVKVTQSSRYLVKRTGEKVFLECVQDMDHENMFWYRQDPGLGLRLIYFSYDVKMKEKGDIPEGYSVSREKKERFSLILESASTNQTSMYLCASITRNTEAFFGQGTRLTVV.

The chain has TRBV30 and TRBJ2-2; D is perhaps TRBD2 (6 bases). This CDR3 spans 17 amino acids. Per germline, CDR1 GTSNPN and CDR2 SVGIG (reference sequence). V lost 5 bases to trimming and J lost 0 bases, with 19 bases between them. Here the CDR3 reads CAWGGRSGAPNTGELFF. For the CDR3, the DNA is TGTGCCTGGGGAGGGCGTAGCGGAGCGCCGAACACCGGGGAGCTGTTTTTT.

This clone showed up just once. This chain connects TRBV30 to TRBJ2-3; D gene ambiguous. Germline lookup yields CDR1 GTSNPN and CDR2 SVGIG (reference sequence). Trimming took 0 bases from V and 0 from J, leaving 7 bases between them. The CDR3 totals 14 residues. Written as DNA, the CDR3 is TGTGCCTGGAGTGTACCGGGTAGCACAGATACGCAGTATTTT. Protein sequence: CAWSVPGSTDTQYF.

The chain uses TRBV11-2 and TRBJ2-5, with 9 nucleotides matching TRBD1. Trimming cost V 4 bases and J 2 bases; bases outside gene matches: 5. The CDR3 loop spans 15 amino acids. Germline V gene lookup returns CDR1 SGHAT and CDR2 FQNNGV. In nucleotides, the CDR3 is TGTGCCAGCAGCTCCCCCGGGACAGGGCAAGAGACCCAGTACTTC. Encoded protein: CASSSPGTGQETQYF.

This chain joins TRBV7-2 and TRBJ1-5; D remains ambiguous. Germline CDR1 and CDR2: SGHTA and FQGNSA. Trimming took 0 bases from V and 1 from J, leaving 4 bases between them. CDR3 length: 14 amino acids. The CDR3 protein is CASSLALSNQPQHF. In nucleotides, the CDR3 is TGTGCCAGCAGCTTAGCCCTCAGCAATCAGCCCCAGCATTTT. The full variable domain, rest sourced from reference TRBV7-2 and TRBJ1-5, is GAGVSQSPSNKVTEKGKDVELRCDPISGHTALYWYRQSLGQGLEFLIYFQGNSAPDKSGLPSDRFSAERTGGSVSTLTIQRTQQEDSAVYLCASSLALSNQPQHFGDGTRLSIL.

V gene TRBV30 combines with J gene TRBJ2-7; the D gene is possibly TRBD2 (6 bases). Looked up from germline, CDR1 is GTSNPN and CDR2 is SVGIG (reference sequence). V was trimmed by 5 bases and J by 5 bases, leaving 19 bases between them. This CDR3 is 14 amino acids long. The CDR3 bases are TGTGCCTGGCTCAAGATCGGGAGTTTCAACGAGCAGTACTTC. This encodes CAWLKIGSFNEQYF.

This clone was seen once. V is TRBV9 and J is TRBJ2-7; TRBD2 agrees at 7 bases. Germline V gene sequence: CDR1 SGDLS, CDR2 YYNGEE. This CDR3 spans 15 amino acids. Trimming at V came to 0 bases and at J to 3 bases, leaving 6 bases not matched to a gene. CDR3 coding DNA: TGTGCCAGCAGCGTAGTGGCGGGAGAAAGCTACGAGCAGTACTTC. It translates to CASSVVAGESYEQYF. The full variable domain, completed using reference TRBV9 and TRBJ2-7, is DSGVTQTPKHLITATGQRVTLRCSPRSGDLSVYWYQQSLDQGLQFLIQYYNGEERAKGNILERFSAQQFPDLHSELNLSSLELGDSALYFCASSVVAGESYEQYFGPGTRLTVT.

The CDR3 protein is CASSIDHGLTNQPQHF. As DNA, the CDR3 is TGTGCCAGTAGTATAGATCATGGGCTTACCAATCAGCCCCAGCATTTT. V gene TRBV19 combines with J gene TRBJ1-5; D not certain. The CDR3 covers 16 residues. Trimming took 0 bases from V and 3 from J, leaving 12 bases between them. The germline CDR1 and CDR2 sequences are LNHDA and SQIVND (reference sequence).

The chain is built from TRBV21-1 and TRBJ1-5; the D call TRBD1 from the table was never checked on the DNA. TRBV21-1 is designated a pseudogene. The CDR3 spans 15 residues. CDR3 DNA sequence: TGTGCCAGCAGCTCCTACAGGGTCTCCCTTCAGCCCCAGCATTTT. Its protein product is CASSSYRVSLQPQHF.

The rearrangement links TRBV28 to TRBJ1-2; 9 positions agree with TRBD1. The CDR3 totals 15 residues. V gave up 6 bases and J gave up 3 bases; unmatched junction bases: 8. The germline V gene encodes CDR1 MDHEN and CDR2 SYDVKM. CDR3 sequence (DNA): TGTGCCAGCAGAAAACAGGGGGCGAGGTACTATGGCTACACCTTC. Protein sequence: CASRKQGARYYGYTF.

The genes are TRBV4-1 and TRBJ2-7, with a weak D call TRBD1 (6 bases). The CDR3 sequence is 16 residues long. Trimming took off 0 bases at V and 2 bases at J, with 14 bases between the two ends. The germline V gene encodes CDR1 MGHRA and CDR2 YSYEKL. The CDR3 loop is CASSQEGPPGAYEQYF. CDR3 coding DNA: TGCGCCAGCAGCCAAGAAGGGCCCCCAGGGGCCTACGAGCAGTACTTC.